A single sample is the source of the 27 T cell receptor beta chains below, sequenced in a study of T cell responses to AZD1222 COVID-19 vaccine (TCRdb year 2021). The time point label here, explained by the study, means: about 28 days (+/-7) after the second vaccine dose. Library preparation was by the immunoSEQ multiplex PCR assay. In its TCRdb copy, this immuneACCESS table keeps in-frame sequences only and misses some clones. Where compared with another copy, unresolved V genes explain less than half of these, and the others have no known cause. This sample has 130,000 or so clones in its table, and 65% to 90% of those were observed once. The biggest ten clones account for over 25% of the sample. The sequencing used peripheral blood, collected 28 days after the second AZD1222 dose. The receptors come from an adult who received the AZD1222 COVID-19 vaccine.

The chain joins TRBV5-6 to TRBJ2-7; no clear D. The CDR3 has 13 residues. From germline, CDR1 is SGHDT and CDR2 YYEEEE. Trimming removed 4 bases at V and 3 bases at J, with 11 bases between. CDR3 coding DNA: TGTGCCAGCAGCCCCCTTGGGATCTACGAGCAGTACTTC. Protein: CASSPLGIYEQYF.

This chain uses TRBV9 with TRBJ2-3; 7 bases agree with TRBD2. Trimming cost V 0 bases and J 9 bases; bases outside gene matches: 4. CDR3 size: 13 residues. Germline-derived CDR1 and CDR2 are SGDLS and YYNGEE. CDR3 in amino acids: CASSVEGGHTQYF. CDR3 DNA sequence: TGTGCCAGCAGCGTAGAGGGAGGGCACACGCAGTATTTT.

The V call is TRBV6-2 or TRBV6-3, the J call TRBJ1-5, with D unresolved. The germline CDR1 and CDR2 sequences are MNHEY and SVGEGT. CDR3 length: 16 amino acids. The V and J ends lost 2 bases and 3 bases respectively, with 14 bases between them. CDR3 protein: CASSYDPTDYNQPQHF. CDR3 bases: TGTGCCAGCAGTTACGATCCTACAGACTACAATCAGCCCCAGCATTTT.

Only a few counts were recorded for this clone. The chain carries TRBV6-4 and TRBJ2-7; a possible D gene is TRBD1 (6 bases). CDR1 and CDR2 (germline): MRHNA, SNTAGT. The V end lost 1 base, the J end lost 2 bases, and 15 bases lay between the germline ends. The CDR3 covers 16 residues. The CDR3 bases are TGTGCCAGCAGTGACTTTCGACAGCCAGGGGCCTACGAGCAGTACTTC. Translating gives CASSDFRQPGAYEQYF.

This clone was picked up one time. The chain carries TRBV5-1 and TRBJ1-1; D uncertain. The CDR3 consists of 15 residues. Germline-derived CDR1 and CDR2 are SGHRS and YFSETQ. Trimming pared 0 bases from V and 0 bases from J, leaving 9 bases between. The CDR3 coding sequence is TGCGCCAGCAGCTTGGGACTGTGGATGAACACTGAAGCTTTCTTT. It codes for CASSLGLWMNTEAFF.

The table lists this clone with a few counts. This chain uses TRBV7-2 with TRBJ2-2; TRBD1 is a possible D gene (5 bases). The CDR3 is made up of 14 amino acids. The V and J ends lost 5 bases and 2 bases respectively, with 9 bases between them. Germline-derived CDR1 and CDR2 are SGHTA and FQGNSA. The CDR3 spells CASSPTANTGELFF. The CDR3 DNA sequence: TGTGCCAGCAGCCCGACAGCCAACACCGGGGAGCTGTTTTTT.

The rearrangement links TRBV19 to TRBJ1-5; D not resolved. The CDR3 spans 16 residues. Trimming left V 7 bases short and J 3 bases short, with 19 bases between. Germline CDR1 LNHDA, CDR2 SQIVND (reference sequence). CDR3 protein: CASKGSEGSYNQPQHF. CDR3 nucleotides: TGTGCCAGTAAAGGGTCGGAAGGGTCCTACAATCAGCCCCAGCATTTT.

The chain links TRBV19 to TRBJ1-1; no clear D. Looked up from germline, CDR1 is LNHDA and CDR2 is SQIVND (reference sequence). This CDR3 region has 14 residues. Trimming shortened V by 7 bases and J by 1 base, and 13 bases separated the two germline ends. Written as DNA, the CDR3 is TGTGCCAGTACCACCTATGAGCCGAACACTGAAGCTTTCTTT. This sequence encodes CASTTYEPNTEAFF.

The chain uses TRBV3-1 (or the pseudogene TRBV3-2) and TRBJ2-5; TRBD1 or TRBD2 may be the D gene (6 bases each). V lost 1 base, J lost 4 bases, and 16 bases lay in between. CDR1 is LGHDT and CDR2 is YNNKEL in the germline V gene (reference sequence). The CDR3 is made up of 16 amino acids. As DNA, the CDR3 is TGTGCCAGCAGCCAAGTAGCGCCGGGGGCGGGAGAGACCCAGTACTTC. Encoded protein: CASSQVAPGAGETQYF.

This sequence joins TRBV6-5 and TRBJ2-5; no reliable D call. CDR3 size: 13 residues. Between the trimmed V and J ends, which lost 0 bases and 2 bases, there was a span of 4 bases. Per the germline V gene, CDR1 is MNHEY and CDR2 is SVGAGI. For the CDR3, the DNA is TGTGCCAGCAGTTACTCGAAACAAGAGACCCAGTACTTC. This gives the protein CASSYSKQETQYF.

V gene TRBV19 combines with J gene TRBJ2-1, with 7 bases fitting TRBD2. Germline V CDR1 and CDR2: LNHDA, SQIVND (reference sequence). Losses at the gene ends were 3 bases for V and 7 bases for J; bases not matched to a gene: 3. The CDR3 has 13 amino acids. CDR3 protein: CASSIWGGNEQFF. For the CDR3, the DNA is TGTGCCAGTAGTATTTGGGGGGGGAATGAGCAGTTCTTC.

In DNA form, the CDR3 reads TGTGCCAGCAGCCCGGGCCCCCAGGGAGCTTTCTTT. Its protein product is CASSPGPQGAFF. The chain carries TRBV2 and TRBJ1-1; D might be TRBD1 (5 bases). The CDR3 is 12 amino acids. V shed 6 bases and J shed 10 bases, with 15 bases lying between them. Germline lookup yields CDR1 SNHLY and CDR2 FYNNEI.

The V call is TRBV19, the J call TRBJ1-6; 8 bases line up with TRBD1. V lost 4 bases to trimming and J lost 9 bases; unmatched junction nucleotides: 2. Germline CDR1 and CDR2: LNHDA and SQIVND (reference sequence). CDR3 length: 13 amino acids. DNA for the CDR3: TGTGCCAGTAGTACGACAGGGGCTTCACCCCTCCACTTT. Encoded protein: CASSTTGASPLHF.

This clone was counted between two and nine times. Other DNA sequences in this specimen translate into the identical CDR3. The chain links TRBV19 to TRBJ1-1; D perhaps matches TRBD1 (5 bases). CDR1 LNHDA and CDR2 SQIVND come from the germline V gene (reference sequence). V was cut by 3 bases and J by 3 bases, with 8 bases left in between. The CDR3 length is 13 residues. CDR3 sequence: CASSMKGDTEAFF. The CDR3 DNA reads as TGTGCCAGTAGTATGAAAGGGGACACTGAAGCTTTCTTT.

In its sample, this clone was seen once. The chain couples TRBV5-4 to TRBJ1-2; 7 bases fit TRBD1. The CDR3 sequence is 13 residues long. Germline trimming cut 1 base from V and 6 bases from J; bases unmatched to any gene: 3. Germline CDR1 reads SGHNT; CDR2 reads YYREEE (reference sequence). CDR3 sequence (DNA): TGTGCCAGCAGCTTGACAGGGGAGAATGGCTACACCTTC. Amino acids: CASSLTGENGYTF.

The chain uses TRBV5-5 and TRBJ2-5, with a weak D call TRBD1 (6 bases). The V gene's germline CDR1 is SGHKS and CDR2 YYEKEE (reference sequence). The CDR3 is made up of 13 amino acids. Trimming took off 3 bases at V and 4 bases at J, with 10 bases between the two ends. The CDR3 spells CASSSARGETQYF. In DNA form, the CDR3 reads TGTGCCAGCAGCTCCGCCAGGGGAGAGACCCAGTACTTC.

The chain recombines TRBV28 with TRBJ1-2, with a possible D match to TRBD1 (5 bases). Trimming stripped 4 bases from V and 10 bases from J, with 13 bases between. The CDR3 has 12 residues. Looked up from germline, CDR1 is MDHEN and CDR2 is SYDVKM. The CDR3 coding sequence is TGTGCCAGCAGTTGGGACCGGGGGGACTACACCTTC. Residues: CASSWDRGDYTF.

The genes are TRBV28 and TRBJ1-3; TRBD1 matches at 11 bases. The CDR3 loop spans 15 amino acids. V was pared by 0 bases and J by 7 bases, with 2 bases of the junction left unmatched. Germline V CDR1 and CDR2: MDHEN, SYDVKM. Here the CDR3 DNA reads TGTGCCAGCAGTTTATGGAGGACAGGGGGCAACACCATATATTTT. Protein sequence: CASSLWRTGGNTIYF.

The chain couples TRBV9 to TRBJ2-2; D may be TRBD2 (6 bases). The CDR3 runs to 15 residues. V lost 4 bases and J lost 1, with 11 bases in between. The V gene's germline CDR1 is SGDLS and CDR2 YYNGEE. In DNA, the CDR3 is TGTGCCAGCAGCCCATACGGGGGGAACACCGGGGAGCTGTTTTTT. Protein sequence: CASSPYGGNTGELFF.

This clone was recorded a few times. The chain is built from TRBV7-9 and TRBJ1-5; D not resolved. This CDR3 is 14 amino acids long. V was trimmed by 5 bases and J by 10 bases, leaving 18 bases between them. CDR1 SEHNR and CDR2 FQNEAQ come from the germline V gene (reference sequence). CDR3 region: CASSKYGPSAPQHF. CDR3 coding DNA: TGTGCCAGCAGCAAGTACGGACCGTCAGCCCCCCAGCATTTT.

This clone has only a few counts. DNA of the CDR3: TGTGCCAGCAGCAATACACGGGACTACGAGCAGTACTTC. Residues: CASSNTRDYEQYF. V usage is TRBV21-1 and J usage is TRBJ2-7; TRBD2 is the table's D call, not checked against the DNA. TRBV21-1 is designated a pseudogene. The CDR3 length is 13 residues.

The count of this clone is one. The chain couples TRBV15 to TRBJ2-1; D may correspond to TRBD1 or TRBD2 (5 bases each). Between the trimmed V and J ends, which lost 3 bases and 4 bases, there was a span of 16 bases. This CDR3 is built from 16 residues. The germline V gene encodes CDR1 LNHNV and CDR2 YYDKDF (reference sequence). The CDR3 sequence is CATSSGQFEGYNEQFF. CDR3 bases: TGTGCCACCAGCAGCGGGCAGTTTGAGGGGTACAATGAGCAGTTCTTC.

This clone turned up a few times. V usage is TRBV27 and J usage is TRBJ1-2, with no clear D. The CDR3 is 14 amino acids. V lost 8 bases and J 3 bases, leaving 16 bases between the germline ends. Looked up from germline, CDR1 is MNHEY and CDR2 is SMNVEV (reference sequence). For the CDR3, the DNA is TGTGCCAGCTCGCCCTCGTTAAGGGACTATGGCTACACCTTC. This encodes CASSPSLRDYGYTF.

CDR3: CASSLLLGPRDTEAFF. The CDR3 region has the DNA TGTGCCAGCAGCCTCCTCCTGGGGCCGAGGGACACTGAAGCTTTCTTT. The chain couples TRBV3-1 (or the pseudogene TRBV3-2) to TRBJ1-1; weak D call: TRBD1 (5 bases). Germline V gene lookup returns CDR1 LGHDT and CDR2 YNNKEL (reference sequence). This CDR3 is built from 16 residues. V was cut by 4 bases and J by 3 bases, with 18 bases left in between.

The chain links TRBV2 to TRBJ2-1; 9 nucleotides line up with TRBD2. CDR3 size: 15 residues. Germline V CDR1 and CDR2: SNHLY, FYNNEI. Trimming took 6 bases from V and 7 from J; bases not matched to a gene: 10. The CDR3 sequence: CASRAAGGLRNEQFF. In DNA, the CDR3 is TGTGCCAGCAGGGCCGCGGGGGGGCTTAGGAATGAGCAGTTCTTC.

This clone was observed a handful of times. The chain has TRBV6-5 and TRBJ1-1; 7 nucleotides line up with TRBD1. The V and J ends lost 5 bases and 5 bases, in that order; junction bases with no gene match: 8. This CDR3 contains 14 residues. Germline-derived CDR1 and CDR2 are MNHEY and SVGAGI. Here the CDR3 reads CASSRTGERTEAFF. In nucleotides, the CDR3 is TGTGCCAGCAGTCGGACAGGAGAGAGGACTGAAGCTTTCTTT.

J is TRBJ2-2 and V is TRBV28; D is perhaps TRBD1 (5 bases). This CDR3 is 15 amino acids long. V lost 5 bases and J 1 base, leaving 11 bases between the germline ends. CDR1 is MDHEN and CDR2 is SYDVKM in the germline V gene. CDR3 in amino acids: CASSPIRENTGELFF. CDR3 in DNA: TGTGCCAGCAGTCCCATCAGGGAGAACACCGGGGAGCTGTTTTTT.